This T cell receptor beta chain was recorded in a study of T-cell memory formation after mild COVID-19. Study-wide findings and caveats: Later expanders leaned CD4+, whereas clones that contracted between day 15 and 85 were balanced CD4/CD8. Some clones that responded were present in memory (sampled pre-infection), which suggests cross-reactive memory joined.

One entry per CDR3 protein, called by TCRdb with MiXCR from the 5' RACE reads. Here the sample spans about 610,000 distinct CDR3 sequences, 15% to 20% being singletons. In the case of this clonotype: Its target is not known.

Sequenced material: PBMCs or a T cell subset sorted from them (not recorded which). The receptor comes from an adult woman who had mild COVID-19 (a few samples of this study predate the infection). Cell type and time point are not known.

Written as DNA, the CDR3 is TGTGCCACCCGGAACAGGGCCCAAAACATTCAGTACTTC. Protein product: CATRNRAQNIQYF. V usage is TRBV12-3 or TRBV12-4 and J usage is TRBJ2-4; D possibly corresponds to TRBD1 (6 bases). The CDR3 is 13 amino acids. V was trimmed by 10 bases and J by 5 bases, leaving 15 bases between them.